The sequence of this TCR beta chain was determined in a study of CD8 T cells in Susac syndrome. The multiple sclerosis control cohort comprised treatment-naive individuals presenting with stable or active relapsing-remitting disease. Study-wide points: Regarding the TCR sequencing and HLA analysis, the study admitted that a relatively small number of individuals were involved.

The CDR3 runs 15 residues. Per the germline V gene, CDR1 is SGHTA and CDR2 is FQGNSA. Trimming removed 4 bases at V and 6 bases at J, with 16 bases between. A remark on this clonotype: Its antigen remains unknown.

An input of roughly 0.5 to 1 ug of RNA was subjected to reverse transcription using random hexamers. TCRdb passed the immunoSEQ multiplex PCR reads through MiXCR, listing each CDR3 protein once. The sample gives about 300,000 distinct CDR3 sequences, about 82% of which show up once; around 0.21% is in the top ten. The chain joins TRBV7-2 to TRBJ2-4; D possibly corresponds to TRBD2 (5 bases). The sequenced sample was CD8+ T cells from PBMCs. The origin of this receptor is a human donor with multiple sclerosis. The CDR3, as DNA: TGTGCCAGCAGCTCTCGCCTCCCCGCGGGAAACATTCAGTACTTC. Translating it yields CASSSRLPAGNIQYF.